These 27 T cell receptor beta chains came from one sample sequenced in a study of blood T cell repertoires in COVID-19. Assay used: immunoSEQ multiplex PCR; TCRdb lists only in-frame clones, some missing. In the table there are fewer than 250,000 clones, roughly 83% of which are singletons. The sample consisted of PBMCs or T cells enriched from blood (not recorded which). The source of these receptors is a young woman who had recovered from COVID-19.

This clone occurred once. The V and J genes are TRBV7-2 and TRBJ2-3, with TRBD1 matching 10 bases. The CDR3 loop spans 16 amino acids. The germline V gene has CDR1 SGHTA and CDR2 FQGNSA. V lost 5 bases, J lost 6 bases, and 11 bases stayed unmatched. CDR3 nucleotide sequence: TGTGCCAGCAGCCTATCCTCCGACAGGGGGCAGGATACGCAGTATTTT. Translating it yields CASSLSSDRGQDTQYF.

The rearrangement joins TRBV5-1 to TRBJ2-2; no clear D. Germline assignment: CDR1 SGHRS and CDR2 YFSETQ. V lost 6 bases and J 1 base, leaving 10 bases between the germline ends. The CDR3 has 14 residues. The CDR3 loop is CASMQALNTGELFF. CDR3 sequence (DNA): TGCGCCAGCATGCAGGCTCTGAACACCGGGGAGCTGTTTTTT.

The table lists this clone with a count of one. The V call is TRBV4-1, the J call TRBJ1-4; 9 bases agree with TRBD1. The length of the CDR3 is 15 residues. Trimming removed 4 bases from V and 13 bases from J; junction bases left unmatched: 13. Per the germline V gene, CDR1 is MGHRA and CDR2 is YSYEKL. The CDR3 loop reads CASSLRDRDSPALFF. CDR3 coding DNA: TGCGCCAGCAGCCTCCGGGACAGGGACTCTCCGGCACTGTTTTTT.

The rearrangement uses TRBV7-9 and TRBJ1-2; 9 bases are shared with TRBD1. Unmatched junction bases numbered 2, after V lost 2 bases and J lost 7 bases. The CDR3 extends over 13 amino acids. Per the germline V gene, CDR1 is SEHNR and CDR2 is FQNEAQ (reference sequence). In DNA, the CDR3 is TGTGCCAGCAGCTTATTGGACAGGGGTGGCTACACCTTC. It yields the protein CASSLLDRGGYTF. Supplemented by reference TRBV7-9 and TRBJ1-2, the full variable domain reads DTGVSQNPRHKITKRGQNVTFRCDPISEHNRLYWYRQTLGQGPEFLTYFQNEAQLEKSRLLSDRFSAERPKGSFSTLEIQRTEQGDSAMYLCASSLLDRGGYTFGSGTRLTVV.

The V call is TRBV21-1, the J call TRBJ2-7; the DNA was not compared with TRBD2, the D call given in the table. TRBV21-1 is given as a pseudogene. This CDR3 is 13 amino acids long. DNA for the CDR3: TGTGCCAGCAGCAAAGACGGCGGGGAGGAGCAGTACGTC. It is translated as CASSKDGGEEQYV.

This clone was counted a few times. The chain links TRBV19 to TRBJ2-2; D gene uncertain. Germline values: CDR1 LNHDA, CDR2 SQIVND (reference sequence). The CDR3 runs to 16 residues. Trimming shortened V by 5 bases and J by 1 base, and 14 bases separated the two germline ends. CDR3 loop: CASSPSVTRNTGELFF. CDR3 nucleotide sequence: TGTGCCAGTAGTCCCTCCGTGACACGGAACACCGGGGAGCTGTTTTTT.

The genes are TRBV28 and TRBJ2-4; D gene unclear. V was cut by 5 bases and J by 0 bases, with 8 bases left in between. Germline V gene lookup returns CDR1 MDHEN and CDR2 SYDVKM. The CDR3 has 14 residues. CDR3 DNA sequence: TGTGCCAGCAGTGGCTTCCTAGCCAAAAACATTCAGTACTTC. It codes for CASSGFLAKNIQYF.

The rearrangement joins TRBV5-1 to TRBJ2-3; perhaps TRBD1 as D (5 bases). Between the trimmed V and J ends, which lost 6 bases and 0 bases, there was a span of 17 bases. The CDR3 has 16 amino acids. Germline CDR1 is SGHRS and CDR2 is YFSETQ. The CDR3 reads CASTMGLVGSTDTQYF. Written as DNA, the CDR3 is TGCGCCAGCACCATGGGGCTAGTGGGTAGCACAGATACGCAGTATTTT.

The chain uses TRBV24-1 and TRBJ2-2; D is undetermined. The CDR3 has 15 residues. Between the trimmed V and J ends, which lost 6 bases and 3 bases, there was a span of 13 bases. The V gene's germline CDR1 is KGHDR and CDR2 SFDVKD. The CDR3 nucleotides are TGTGCCACCAGTTCTCTTCGGCAGGACACCGGGGAGCTGTTTTTT. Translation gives CATSSLRQDTGELFF.

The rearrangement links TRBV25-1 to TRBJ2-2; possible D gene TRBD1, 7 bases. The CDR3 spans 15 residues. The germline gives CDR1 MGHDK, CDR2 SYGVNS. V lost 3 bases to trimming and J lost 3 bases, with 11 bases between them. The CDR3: CASSETRGDTGELFF. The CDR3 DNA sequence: TGTGCCAGCAGTGAGACCAGGGGGGACACCGGGGAGCTGTTTTTT.

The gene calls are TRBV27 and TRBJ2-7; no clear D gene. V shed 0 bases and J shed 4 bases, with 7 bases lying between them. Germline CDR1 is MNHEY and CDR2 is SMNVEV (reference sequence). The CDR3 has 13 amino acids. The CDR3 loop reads CASSLSPNYEQYV. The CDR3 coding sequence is TGTGCCAGCAGTTTATCCCCTAATTACGAGCAGTACGTC.

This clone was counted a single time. CDR3 protein: CASSFGQAADTQYF. The CDR3 DNA reads TGTGCCAGCAGCTTTGGTCAGGCCGCAGATACGCAGTATTTT. The chain couples TRBV11-2 to TRBJ2-3; no definite D call. CDR1 SGHAT and CDR2 FQNNGV come from the germline V gene. V was trimmed by 3 bases and J by 4 bases, leaving 11 bases between them. The CDR3 consists of 14 residues.

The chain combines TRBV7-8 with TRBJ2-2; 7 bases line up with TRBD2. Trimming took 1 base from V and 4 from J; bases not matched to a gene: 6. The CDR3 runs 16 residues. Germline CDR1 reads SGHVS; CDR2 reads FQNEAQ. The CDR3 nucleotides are TGTGCCAGCAGCTTAGATCGGGGGGACGGCACCGGGGAGCTGTTTTTT. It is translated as CASSLDRGDGTGELFF.

The CDR3 nucleotides read TGTGCCAGCAGACCCTCCGGGACAGATACGCAGTATTTT. Translated, it gives CASRPSGTDTQYF. The rearrangement joins TRBV6-5 to TRBJ2-3; D gene unclear. The CDR3 has 13 amino acids. The ends were cut back, 6 bases at V and 3 bases at J, with 10 bases in the middle. CDR1 and CDR2 from the germline V gene are MNHEY and SVGAGI.

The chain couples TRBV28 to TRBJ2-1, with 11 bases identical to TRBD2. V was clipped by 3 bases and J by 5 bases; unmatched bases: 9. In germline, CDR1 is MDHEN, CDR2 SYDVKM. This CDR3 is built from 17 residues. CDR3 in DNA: TGTGCCAGCAGTTTTGTGCTAGCGGGGGGTGATAACAATGAGCAGTTCTTC. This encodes CASSFVLAGGDNNEQFF. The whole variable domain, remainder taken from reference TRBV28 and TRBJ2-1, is DVKVTQSSRYLVKRTGEKVFLECVQDMDHENMFWYRQDPGLGLRLIYFSYDVKMKEKGDIPEGYSVSREKKERFSLILESASTNQTSMYLCASSFVLAGGDNNEQFFGPGTRLTVL.

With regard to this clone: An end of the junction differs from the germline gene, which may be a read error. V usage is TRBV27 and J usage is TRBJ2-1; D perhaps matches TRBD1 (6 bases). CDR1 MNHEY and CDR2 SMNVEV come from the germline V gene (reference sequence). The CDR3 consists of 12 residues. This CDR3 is CARSSFGTEQFF. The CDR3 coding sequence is TGTGCCAGGAGTTCGTTCGGGACAGAGCAGTTCTTC.

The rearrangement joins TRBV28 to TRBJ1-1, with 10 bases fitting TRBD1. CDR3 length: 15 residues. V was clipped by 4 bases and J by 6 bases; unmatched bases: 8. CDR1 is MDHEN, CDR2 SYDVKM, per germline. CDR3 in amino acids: CASSSHGTGEPEAFF. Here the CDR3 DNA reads TGTGCCAGCAGTTCCCACGGGACAGGGGAACCTGAAGCTTTCTTT.

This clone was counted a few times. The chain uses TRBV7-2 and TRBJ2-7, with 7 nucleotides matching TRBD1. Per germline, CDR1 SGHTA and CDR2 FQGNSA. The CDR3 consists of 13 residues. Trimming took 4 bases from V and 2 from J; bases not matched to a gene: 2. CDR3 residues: CASSSGQTYEQYV. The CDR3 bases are TGTGCCAGCAGCTCGGGACAGACCTACGAGCAGTACGTC.

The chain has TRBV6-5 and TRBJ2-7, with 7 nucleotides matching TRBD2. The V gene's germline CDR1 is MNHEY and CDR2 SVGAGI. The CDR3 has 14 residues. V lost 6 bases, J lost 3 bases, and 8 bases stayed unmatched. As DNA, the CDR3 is TGTGCCAGCAGCGAGGCGGGAGTTTTCTACGAGCAGTACTTC. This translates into CASSEAGVFYEQYF.

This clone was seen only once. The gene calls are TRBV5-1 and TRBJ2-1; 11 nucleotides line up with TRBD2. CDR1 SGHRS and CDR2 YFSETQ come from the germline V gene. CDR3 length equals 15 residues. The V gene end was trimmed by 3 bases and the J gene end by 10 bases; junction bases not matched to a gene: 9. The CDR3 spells CASSSGTSGGREQFF. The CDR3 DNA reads TGCGCCAGCAGCTCTGGGACTAGCGGAGGGAGGGAGCAGTTCTTC.

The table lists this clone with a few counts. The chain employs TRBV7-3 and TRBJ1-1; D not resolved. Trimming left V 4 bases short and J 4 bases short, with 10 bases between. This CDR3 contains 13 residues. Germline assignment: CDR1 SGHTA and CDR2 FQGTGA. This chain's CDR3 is CASSSSQSTEAFF. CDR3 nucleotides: TGTGCCAGCAGCTCCTCACAGAGCACTGAAGCTTTCTTT.

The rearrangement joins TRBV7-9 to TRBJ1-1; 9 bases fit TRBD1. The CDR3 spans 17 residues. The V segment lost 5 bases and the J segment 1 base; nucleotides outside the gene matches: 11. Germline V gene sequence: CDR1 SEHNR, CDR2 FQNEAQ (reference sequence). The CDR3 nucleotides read TGTGCCAGCAGCACCAGCCGGGACAGGGATCCGAACACTGAAGCTTTCTTT. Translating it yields CASSTSRDRDPNTEAFF.

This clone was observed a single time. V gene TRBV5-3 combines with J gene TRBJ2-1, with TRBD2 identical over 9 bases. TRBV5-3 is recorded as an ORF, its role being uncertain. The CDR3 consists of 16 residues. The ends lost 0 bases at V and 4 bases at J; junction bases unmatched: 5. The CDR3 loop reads CARSLGGLAAYNEQFF. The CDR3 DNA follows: TGTGCCAGAAGCTTGGGGGGACTAGCAGCATACAATGAGCAGTTCTTC.

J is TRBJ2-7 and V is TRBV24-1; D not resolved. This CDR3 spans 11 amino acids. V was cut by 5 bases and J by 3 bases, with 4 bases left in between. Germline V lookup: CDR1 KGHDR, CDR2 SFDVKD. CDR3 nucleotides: TGTGCCACCAGTGTCCGCTACGAGCAGTACGTC. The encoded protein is CATSVRYEQYV.

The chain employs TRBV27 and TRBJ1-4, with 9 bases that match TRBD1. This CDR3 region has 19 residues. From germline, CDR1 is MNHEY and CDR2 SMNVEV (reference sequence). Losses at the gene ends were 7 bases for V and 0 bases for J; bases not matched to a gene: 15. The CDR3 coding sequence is TGTGCCAGCACACCCAGCCGGGACAGGGAAGAAACAACTAATGAAAAACTGTTTTTT. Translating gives CASTPSRDREETTNEKLFF.

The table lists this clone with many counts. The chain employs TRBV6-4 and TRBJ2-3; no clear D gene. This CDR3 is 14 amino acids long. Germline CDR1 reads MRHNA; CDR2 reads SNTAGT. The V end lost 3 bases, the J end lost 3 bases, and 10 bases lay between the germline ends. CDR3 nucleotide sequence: TGTGCCAGCAGTGAGGTAGGAGCAACAGATACGCAGTATTTT. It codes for CASSEVGATDTQYF.

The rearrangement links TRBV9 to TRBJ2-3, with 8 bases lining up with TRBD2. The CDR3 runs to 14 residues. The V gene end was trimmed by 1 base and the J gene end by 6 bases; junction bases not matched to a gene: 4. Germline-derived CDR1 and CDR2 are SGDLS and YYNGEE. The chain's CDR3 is CASSVTTGGDTQYF. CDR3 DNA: TGTGCCAGCAGCGTAACGACGGGAGGGGATACGCAGTATTTT.